This TCR beta chain was found in a study of T cells in Graves' hyperthyroidism and ophthalmopathy. RNA transcripts gave rise to amplified TCR beta CDR3 regions. Primed by the HTBI set, a first-round RT-PCR was run on the TCR CDR3. TCRdb used MiXCR to reprocess the multiplex PCR reads, holding one entry per CDR3 protein. Counted here are a few hundred thousand distinct CDR3 sequences, about half occurring once; the ten biggest clones make up 7.5% to 8.5%. Broader study findings: Blood also held most thyroid clonotypes expanded beyond 0.001.

CDR1 is DFQATT and CDR2 is SNEGSKA in the germline V gene (reference sequence). With 3 bases removed from V and 5 bases from J, the gap between germline ends came to 10 bases. The CDR3 length is 12 residues. Many counts were recorded for this clonotype. Its target is not known. Graves' hyperthyroidism showing no ophthalmopathy progression within 18 months was considered stable. Newly diagnosed hyperthyroidism, duration under 2 months, in patients aged 18 to 65. Orbital computed tomography and thyroid ultrasound, together with serum TRAb and thyroxine and clinical symptoms, were used for diagnoses. The sequenced sample consisted of peripheral blood or thyroid tissue (not recorded which). J is TRBJ2-5 and V is TRBV20-1, with TRBD1 as a possible D gene (7 bases). This receptor was identified in a woman in her late teens or twenties with Graves' hyperthyroidism. CDR3 sequence: CSARTGTETQYF. CDR3 nucleotide sequence: TGCAGTGCTAGGACAGGGACTGAGACCCAGTACTTC.